These 15 T cell receptor beta chains originate from one sample sequenced in a study of cytomegalovirus exposure and HLA in healthy donors. This PCR relied on a set of 60 Vbeta primers and 13 Jbeta primers. Clones were sequenced by immunoSEQ multiplex PCR, and TCRdb holds only the in-frame ones, with some missing. The sample holds roughly 190,000 clones, roughly four fifths seen once. What was sequenced was PBMCs. The receptors derive from a woman in her 30s in good health and CMV-seropositive.

V and J are TRBV5-1 and TRBJ1-2; D is ambiguous. V lost 0 bases and J lost 4, with 10 bases in between. The CDR3 runs to 14 residues. Germline V lookup: CDR1 SGHRS, CDR2 YFSETQ. In DNA, the CDR3 is TGCGCCAGCAGCTTGGGAGGGATCGGCTATGGCTACACCTTC. It codes for CASSLGGIGYGYTF.

The V gene is TRBV2, the J gene TRBJ2-7; D unclear. This CDR3 comprises 14 residues. Germline values: CDR1 SNHLY, CDR2 FYNNEI. Trimming stripped 5 bases from V and 6 bases from J, with 17 bases between. CDR3 nucleotide sequence: TGTGCCAGCAGTTCAGACTCCGCGCGGCTCGAGCAGTACTTC. Its translation is CASSSDSARLEQYF.

The V and J genes are TRBV12-2 and TRBJ2-2; no check of the table's D call, TRBD2, against the DNA was made. TRBV12-2 is an annotated pseudogene. The CDR3 consists of 15 residues. In DNA, the CDR3 is TGTGCAAGTCGCTTTGGCGGGAGGAGGGCCGGGGAGCTGTTTTTT. Protein product: CASRFGGRRAGELFF.

To note about this clone: One end of the junction does not line up with germline, which may come from a read error. The CDR3 nucleotides read TGTTCCAGCAGCCCGGGACTAGCGGGACTCTACAATGAGCAGTTCTTC. Protein: CSSSPGLAGLYNEQFF. The V gene is TRBV7-9, the J gene TRBJ2-1, with 13 bases matching TRBD2. Per germline, CDR1 SEHNR and CDR2 FQNEAQ (reference sequence). This CDR3 spans 16 amino acids.

The CDR3 sequence is CASSSIGQGGGELFF. DNA for the CDR3: TGTGCCAGCAGCTCTATCGGACAGGGCGGCGGGGAGCTGTTTTTT. The rearrangement uses TRBV27 and TRBJ2-2; TRBD1 aligns across 8 bases. Per the germline V gene, CDR1 is MNHEY and CDR2 is SMNVEV (reference sequence). This CDR3 is built from 15 residues. V dropped 6 bases and J dropped 7; count of bases not matched to a gene: 10.

The CDR3 bases are TGTGCCAGCAGCTTAAACAGCGGGACCTTAACCGGGGAGCTGTTTTTT. The encoded protein is CASSLNSGTLTGELFF. The chain links TRBV7-7 to TRBJ2-2, with 7 positions matching TRBD2. V was clipped by 2 bases and J by 5 bases; unmatched bases: 8. This CDR3 has 16 residues. Germline CDR1 is SSHAT and CDR2 is FNYEAQ (reference sequence).

In this sample, this clone turned up a few times. This chain uses TRBV27 with TRBJ1-2, with 9 nucleotides matching TRBD1. The CDR3 runs to 14 residues. CDR1 and CDR2 (germline): MNHEY, SMNVEV (reference sequence). Trimming took 2 bases from V and 5 from J; bases not matched to a gene: 3. The DNA of the CDR3 is TGTGCCAGCAGTTTAGCAGGGACAGGGTATGGCTACACCTTC. Its protein is CASSLAGTGYGYTF.

The CDR3, as DNA: TGTGCCACACGGACTAGCGGGCAAGAGACCCAGTACTTC. The encoded protein is CATRTSGQETQYF. The V call is TRBV10-3, the J call TRBJ2-5; the match to TRBD2 covers 11 bases. V shed 10 bases and J 2 bases; nucleotides not matched to a gene: 3. CDR1 is ENHRY and CDR2 is SYGVKD in the germline V gene. The CDR3 is made up of 13 amino acids.

This chain connects TRBV5-1 to TRBJ2-2; no reliable D call. Germline V gene sequence: CDR1 SGHRS, CDR2 YFSETQ. Deletions cut 5 bases from V and 5 bases from J, with 10 bases between. CDR3 size: 13 residues. This CDR3 is CASRTEPTGELFF. The DNA for the CDR3 is TGCGCCAGCAGAACAGAACCTACCGGGGAGCTGTTTTTT.

This rearrangement joins TRBV28 to TRBJ2-3; 7 bases fit TRBD2. Germline lookup yields CDR1 MDHEN and CDR2 SYDVKM. The trim removed 4 bases at V and 2 bases at J, leaving 6 bases unmatched. CDR3 length equals 15 residues. The CDR3 DNA follows: TGTGCCAGCAGTTCGGGGGAGGGTTACACAGATACGCAGTATTTT. The encoded protein is CASSSGEGYTDTQYF.

V and J are TRBV5-4 and TRBJ2-6, with 7 positions matching TRBD2. V shed 0 bases, J shed 2 bases, and the junction held 2 bases outside the gene matches. The CDR3 spans 16 residues. The V gene's germline CDR1 is SGHNT and CDR2 YYREEE (reference sequence). The CDR3: CASSLAGRAGANVLTF. In DNA, the CDR3 is TGTGCCAGCAGCTTGGCAGGGAGGGCTGGGGCCAACGTCCTGACTTTC.

The chain couples TRBV20-1 to TRBJ2-1; 9 bases match TRBD1. J lost 12 bases, V lost 4 bases, and 4 bases had no gene match. The germline CDR1 and CDR2 sequences are DFQATT and SNEGSKA (reference sequence). CDR3 length equals 11 residues. The CDR3: CSANLDRGQFF. CDR3 bases: TGCAGTGCTAACTTGGACAGGGGGCAGTTCTTC.

This chain joins TRBV6-6 and TRBJ2-1; a possible D gene is TRBD2 (5 bases). CDR1 is MNHNY and CDR2 is SVGAGI in the germline V gene (reference sequence). CDR3 length: 14 residues. V was trimmed by 7 bases and J by 8 bases, leaving 18 bases between them. The CDR3 here is CASTFGVAGHEQFF. The CDR3 DNA reads TGTGCCAGCACATTCGGGGTAGCCGGTCATGAGCAGTTCTTC.

The chain recombines TRBV6-5 with TRBJ1-1; 9 bases match TRBD1. The CDR3 extends over 14 amino acids. V was clipped by 6 bases and J by 4 bases; unmatched bases: 6. The germline CDR1 and CDR2 sequences are MNHEY and SVGAGI. The CDR3 loop reads CASRKQGAGTEAFF. The CDR3 DNA reads as TGTGCCAGCAGAAAACAGGGGGCGGGCACTGAAGCTTTCTTT.

This chain uses TRBV13 with TRBJ1-4; no clear D gene. In germline, CDR1 is PRHDT, CDR2 FYEKMQ (reference sequence). With 5 bases removed from V and 3 bases from J, the gap between germline ends came to 16 bases. CDR3 length: 16 amino acids. In DNA, the CDR3 is TGTGCCAGCAGCCAGCTGCACGGCGGCCCTAATGAAAAACTGTTTTTT. As protein: CASSQLHGGPNEKLFF.